This T cell receptor beta chain was identified in a study of blood T cell repertoires in COVID-19. Study details: T cells, B-cell-depleted T cells, or PBMCs supplied cDNA or gDNA.

How the authors handled the data: Researchers report that nucleated cell counts were estimated from reference gene primer amplification. Generated by immunoSEQ multiplex PCR, the TCRdb table keeps only in-frame clones and is missing some. The DNA was the basis for D and trimming; V, J and clone size are from that table. The sample holds 150,000 to 190,000 clones; 76% are singletons and the top ten take around 3.5%. Germline assignment: CDR1 GTSNPN and CDR2 SVGIG (reference sequence). Trimming removed 3 bases from V and 2 bases from J; junction bases left unmatched: 11. CDR3 length equals 16 residues.

The sequenced material came from peripheral blood. The source of this sequence is a woman of 80 years or more with acute or convalescent COVID-19. The V gene is TRBV30, the J gene TRBJ2-3; TRBD1 matches at 7 bases. CDR3 DNA sequence: TGTGCCTGGAGAGCGTATCCGGGACAGCCCACAGATACGCAGTATTTT. The encoded protein is CAWRAYPGQPTDTQYF.